The text below deals with one TCR beta chain. The antigen is unknown. The entry originates in a study of T cells after yellow fever vaccination. Study at large: The authors prepared low-cell-number fractions using SMART-Seq v4 Ultra Low Input.

The V end lost 0 bases, the J end lost 2 bases, and 20 bases lay between the germline ends. CDR1 DFQATT and CDR2 SNEGSKA come from the germline V gene (reference sequence). This CDR3 contains 18 residues. Notes on the study in general: Reappearance after the booster was seen for most primary-vaccination clones, at 95% to 96% CD4 and 85% to 90% CD8.

Template switching by 5'RACE produced TCR cDNA, adding a universal primer site and UMIs. MiXCR, run by TCRdb on the 5' RACE reads, gives a single entry per CDR3 protein. Of around 590,000 distinct CDR3 sequences listed, about 12% are singletons. The specimen was PBMCs, collected on the day of the yellow fever booster vaccination. The genes are TRBV20-1 and TRBJ1-3, with unresolved D. The origin of this receptor is a man aged 30 to 45 who received the YFV17D yellow fever vaccine. CDR3 in DNA: TGCAGTGCTAGAGATATGGGATCGGCTCGGGAGGCTGGAAACACCATATATTTT. It yields the protein CSARDMGSAREAGNTIYF.